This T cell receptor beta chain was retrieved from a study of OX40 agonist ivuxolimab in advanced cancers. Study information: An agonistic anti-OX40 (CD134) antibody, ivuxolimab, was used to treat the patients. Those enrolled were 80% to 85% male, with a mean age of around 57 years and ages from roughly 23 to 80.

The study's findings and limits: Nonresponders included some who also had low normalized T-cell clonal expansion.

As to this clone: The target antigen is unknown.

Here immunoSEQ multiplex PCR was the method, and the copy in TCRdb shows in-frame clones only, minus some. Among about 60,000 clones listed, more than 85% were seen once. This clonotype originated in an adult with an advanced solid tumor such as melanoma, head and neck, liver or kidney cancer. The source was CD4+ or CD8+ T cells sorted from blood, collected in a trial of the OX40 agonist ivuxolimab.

The CDR3: CASSEGGRERGYTF. The CDR3 nucleotides are TGTGCCAGCAGTGAAGGGGGGAGGGAGCGCGGCTACACCTTC. The V and J genes are TRBV25-1 and TRBJ1-2; tentative D call: TRBD1 (5 bases). The length of the CDR3 is 14 residues. CDR1 is MGHDK and CDR2 is SYGVNS in the germline V gene. V was trimmed by 2 bases and J by 8 bases, leaving 15 bases between them.